This T cell receptor (beta chain) was found in a study of blood T cell repertoires in COVID-19. As regards this clone: In the same sample, other DNA sequences code for this CDR3.

The junction had 6 bases not matched to a gene; V was cut back by 6 bases and J by 4 bases. The germline V gene has CDR1 MNHEY and CDR2 SVGAGI. The CDR3 has 14 residues. Generated by immunoSEQ multiplex PCR, the TCRdb table keeps only in-frame clones and is missing some. The table lists approximately 170,000 clones, 75% to 85% of them singletons. This chain joins TRBV6-5 and TRBJ2-5, with 9 bases identical to TRBD1. The sample comprised PBMCs or T cells enriched from blood (not recorded which). This sequence was found in a man aged 35 to 55 who had recovered from COVID-19. The CDR3 sequence: CASSLQGAGETQYF. The CDR3 DNA follows: TGTGCCAGCAGCCTACAGGGGGCTGGAGAGACCCAGTACTTC.